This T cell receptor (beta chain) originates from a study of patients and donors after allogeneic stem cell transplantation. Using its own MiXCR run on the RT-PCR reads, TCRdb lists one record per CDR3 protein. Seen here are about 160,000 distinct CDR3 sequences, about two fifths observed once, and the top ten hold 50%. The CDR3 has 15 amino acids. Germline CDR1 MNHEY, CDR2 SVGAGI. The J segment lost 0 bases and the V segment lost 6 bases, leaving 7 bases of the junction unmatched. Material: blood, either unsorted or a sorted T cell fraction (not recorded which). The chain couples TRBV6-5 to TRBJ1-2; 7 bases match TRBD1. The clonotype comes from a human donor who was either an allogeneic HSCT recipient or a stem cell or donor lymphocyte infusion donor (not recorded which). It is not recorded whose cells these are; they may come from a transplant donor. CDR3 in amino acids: CASRRRQGTNYGYTF. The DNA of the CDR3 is TGTGCCAGCAGACGAAGACAGGGCACTAACTATGGCTACACCTTC.